The following is a TCR beta chain sequence with its context. This clonotype was found a few times. Its antigen remains undetermined. No base quality information exists; no much larger clone differs at one position. The germline ends are 13 bases apart after V is trimmed by 6 bases and J by 4 bases. Looking up the germline V gene (reference sequence) yields CDR1 MNHNY and CDR2 SVGAGI. The cysteine opens and the phenylalanine closes a CDR3 of 13 amino acids. Solely the CDR3 DNA is kept, with 39 bases framed from the first base. The sample belongs to a study of blood T cells in healthy people across ages (dated by TCRdb to the mid-2010s). In the study overall: In model experiments, template switching captured about one uniquely barcoded TCR beta cDNA molecule for every two T cells. The study measured age-related changes in TCR beta repertoire diversity using deep sequencing normalized with unique cDNA molecular identifiers. Donors were grouped into four age groups: young (average about 15 years), middle-aged (39), aged (62) and long-lived (about 89). To avoid experimental bias, donors of different ages were randomly spread across the sequencing lanes. For two donors (one aged 18 to 29 and one aged 80 or older), the study analyzed two additional independent replicas of 1 million unique cDNA reads from the same blood draw. On the study overall, not on this receptor specifically: Compared with the aged group, more naive CD4+ T cells, fewer expanded clones and increased TCR diversity were shown by the long-lived group, suggesting age selection. Estimates of total diversity from one million sequenced T cells were regarded as lower bounds and underestimates. Because the CMV infection status of the donors was unknown, age-related changes in expanded clonotypes may potentially have been confounded. Since profiling was done on bulk unsorted PBMCs, naive and antigen-experienced compartments could not be conclusively compared. Observed TCR beta diversity per million T cells fell roughly linearly with age, and a significant reduction was already apparent by age approximately 40. The percentage of naive T cells measured by flow cytometry correlated strongly with observed TCR beta diversity.

The library relied on 5' RACE. The instrument was an Illumina HiSeq 2500. A second PCR of roughly 6 to 11 cycles was performed with a sample-barcoded 5' primer and a J-beta primer mix. A unique molecular identifier was introduced onto each TCR beta cDNA molecule by a template-switch 5' adaptor carrying 12 random nucleotides. Each sample yielded at least 2.5 million CDR3-containing paired-end reads. All of the RNA was converted into first-strand cDNA using the Mint cDNA synthesis kit, with a TRBC-specific oligonucleotide serving as the primer. Following uracil-DNA glycosylase treatment, a first 18-cycle PCR with universal primers M1SS and BC2_uni_R was performed on all cDNA. The paper's processing steps were these. Each sample was normalized by randomly selecting 1 million high-quality reads, each carrying a distinct molecular identifier. Instead of being binned into consensus sequences, reads with shared molecular identifiers were discarded. MiTCR, run with a Q25 quality threshold and the strictest error-elimination algorithm, handled CDR3 identification, clonotype clustering and error correction. Lower-bound total TCR beta diversity was estimated with a nonparametric unseen species model using Euler transformation. The public reads were reprocessed in TCRdb via fastp at Q25 and MiXCR, keeping in-frame beta chains. Duplicate CDR3 protein sequences are folded into a single record with the most common DNA and genes. These V and J calls are TCRdb output, not the study's own analysis. For this sample the table gives about 1 million distinct CDR3 sequences, of which more than 35% were detected only once. Approximately 20% of the sample goes to the ten largest clones.

The approximately 39 donors, aged 6 to 90 years, were systemically healthy Caucasian individuals from Russia. Each donor gave ten milliliters of peripheral blood, drawn into EDTA-treated Vacutainer tubes. Ficoll-Paque density-gradient centrifugation was used to isolate PBMCs, with at least 6.5 million per sample. Total RNA, at least 6 micrograms per sample, was extracted from PBMCs with Trizol reagent. For every donor, an aliquot of PBMCs went through flow cytometry to measure the percentages of naive CD45RAhigh/CD27high T cells. Sequencing was carried out using blood. The source of this sequence is a woman aged 55-70 years in good health. Recombination connected TRBV6-6 to TRBJ2-7; the best D guess is TRBD1, with 6 bases matching. The nucleotide sequence reads TGTGCCAGCAGGCCCACAGGGTTGTACGAGCAGTACTTC. The translation is CASRPTGLYEQYF.